Listed here are 32 T cell receptor beta chains from one sample, sequenced in a study of T-cell memory formation after mild COVID-19. TCRdb re-analysed the 5' RACE reads in MiXCR, keeping a single row per CDR3 protein. The sample records some 86,000 distinct CDR3 sequences, 25% being singletons. The sequencing input was PBMCs or a T cell subset sorted from them (not recorded which). The receptors were gathered from a young man who had mild COVID-19 (a few samples of this study predate the infection). Cell type and time point are not known.

This chain joins TRBV7-6 and TRBJ2-7; weak D call: TRBD1 (5 bases). This CDR3 has 13 amino acids. Looked up from germline, CDR1 is SGHVS and CDR2 is FNYEAQ. Trimming stripped 5 bases from V and 4 bases from J, with 12 bases between. The CDR3 nucleotides read TGTGCCAGCAGCACAAGGCAGGGATACGAGCAGTACTTC. Translation: CASSTRQGYEQYF.

The genes are TRBV6-5 and TRBJ2-1; D gene ambiguous. The V gene lost 6 bases and the J gene lost 0 bases, with 9 bases spanning the gap. The CDR3 covers 14 residues. CDR1 MNHEY and CDR2 SVGAGI come from the germline V gene. For the CDR3, the DNA is TGTGCCAGCAGCGACACGAGCTCCTACAATGAGCAGTTCTTC. It encodes CASSDTSSYNEQFF.

Note on this clonotype: At one end, the junction sequence differs from germline, possibly due to a read error. The V gene is TRBV7-7, the J gene TRBJ2-5; unclear D gene. CDR1 and CDR2 from the germline V gene are SSHAT and FNYEAQ (reference sequence). CDR3 size: 13 residues. This CDR3 is CASSPRDQETQYF. The CDR3 nucleotides read TGTGCTAGCAGCCCCCGGGACCAAGAGACCCAGTACTTC.

The chain carries TRBV7-2 and TRBJ2-3; the match to TRBD2 covers 13 bases. This CDR3 has 17 amino acids. Germline V lookup: CDR1 SGHTA, CDR2 FQGNSA. V trimming: 5 bases; J trimming: 0 bases; junction bases outside the gene matches: 5. The CDR3 sequence is CASSPGLAGPSTDTQYF. CDR3 bases: TGTGCCAGCAGCCCGGGACTAGCGGGGCCTAGCACAGATACGCAGTATTTT.

This clonotype has only a few counts. The V gene is TRBV4-3, the J gene TRBJ2-5, with 8 positions matching TRBD2. The V and J ends lost 0 bases and 5 bases, in that order; junction bases with no gene match: 5. Germline V gene data show CDR1 as LGHNA and CDR2 as YSLEER. The CDR3 spans 15 residues. The CDR3, as DNA: TGCGCCAGCAGCCAAGATCGGGCTAGCGGGGAGACCCAGTACTTC. Translated, it gives CASSQDRASGETQYF.

The rearrangement links TRBV14 to TRBJ1-1, with D possibly matching TRBD1 (5 bases). Germline CDR1 reads SGHDN; CDR2 reads FVKESK. Trimming took 4 bases from V and 10 from J, leaving 10 bases between them. The CDR3 length is 11 residues. In DNA form, the CDR3 reads TGTGCCAGCAGCCGGGGGGTGGCAGCTTTCTTT. This codes for CASSRGVAAFF.

This clonotype came up a few times. The chain combines TRBV4-1 with TRBJ1-2; D is undetermined. Germline loops: CDR1 MGHRA, CDR2 YSYEKL. Deletions cut 1 base from V and 0 bases from J, with 12 bases between. The CDR3 has 16 residues. CDR3 in DNA: TGCGCCAGCAGCCAAGTTCGACGGTCGACTAACTATGGCTACACCTTC. Its protein is CASSQVRRSTNYGYTF.

The chain has TRBV21-1 and TRBJ2-7. TRBV21-1 corresponds to a pseudogene. The CDR3 has 15 residues. CDR3 region: CASSNKPGRVYEQYF. In nucleotides, the CDR3 is TGTGCCAGCAGCAATAAACCAGGCAGAGTCTACGAGCAGTACTTC.

This clonotype appeared a few times. The chain has TRBV4-1 and TRBJ2-3; 8 bases map to TRBD1. The CDR3 is 16 residues long. V was pared by 1 base and J by 7 bases, with 10 bases of the junction left unmatched. Per germline, CDR1 MGHRA and CDR2 YSYEKL. The CDR3 sequence: CASSQGLQGAMYTQYF. Written as DNA, the CDR3 is TGCGCCAGCAGCCAAGGGTTGCAGGGGGCTATGTATACGCAGTATTTT.

The CDR3 loop reads CASRAGIGEKLFF. The CDR3 DNA is TGTGCCAGCAGGGCGGGCATTGGGGAAAAACTGTTTTTT. The chain combines TRBV6-6 with TRBJ1-4, with D uncertain. Germline assignment: CDR1 MNHNY and CDR2 SVGAGI (reference sequence). The CDR3 length is 13 residues. The V gene lost 6 bases and the J gene lost 8 bases, with 13 bases spanning the gap.

A word on this clonotype: One end of the junction does not line up with germline, which may come from a read error. V gene TRBV4-3 combines with J gene TRBJ2-1; 9 nucleotides line up with TRBD2. The germline V gene encodes CDR1 LGHNA and CDR2 YSLEER. CDR3 length: 17 residues. The CDR3 loop reads CASSQEMGGGAYNEQFF. The CDR3 coding sequence is TGCGCCAGCAGCCAAGAAATGGGCGGGGGGGCCTATAATGAGCAGTTCTTC.

This chain links TRBV4-1 with TRBJ2-3; D possibly uses TRBD1 or TRBD2 (5 bases each). Germline CDR1 reads MGHRA; CDR2 reads YSYEKL. Trimming shortened V by 2 bases and J by 2 bases, and 8 bases separated the two germline ends. This CDR3 is built from 14 residues. CDR3 nucleotides: TGCGCCAGCAGCCAACCAGGGACCACAGATACGCAGTATTTT. Translation gives CASSQPGTTDTQYF.

Only one count was recorded for this clonotype. The gene calls are TRBV2 and TRBJ2-2, with 9 bases aligning to TRBD1. The CDR3 contains 17 residues. Germline V gives CDR1 SNHLY, CDR2 FYNNEI. V trimming: 3 bases; J trimming: 6 bases; junction bases outside the gene matches: 11. CDR3 sequence (DNA): TGTGCCAGCAGTGACCCTGGGACAGGGTCGTTAGCCGGGGAGCTGTTTTTT. Its translation is CASSDPGTGSLAGELFF.

The chain recombines TRBV12-3 or TRBV12-4 with TRBJ2-3; 8 bases are a match to TRBD1. The CDR3 is 15 amino acids. J lost 2 bases, V lost 6 bases, and 7 bases had no gene match. CDR3 region: CASSRTGTYTDTQYF. The DNA for the CDR3 is TGTGCCAGCAGCAGGACAGGGACCTACACAGATACGCAGTATTTT.

The chain couples TRBV7-2 to TRBJ2-1, with 7 bases aligning to TRBD2. The length of the CDR3 is 16 residues. Germline lookup yields CDR1 SGHTA and CDR2 FQGNSA. V shed 1 base, J shed 7 bases, and the junction held 10 bases outside the gene matches. Written as DNA, the CDR3 is TGTGCCAGCAGCTTAGACGTGGGGGGGACCGGAAATGAGCAGTTCTTC. It codes for CASSLDVGGTGNEQFF.

In this sample, this clonotype turned up a few times. The chain employs TRBV4-2 and TRBJ2-3, with D tentatively TRBD1 or TRBD2 (5 bases each). V was trimmed by 0 bases and J by 8 bases, leaving 6 bases between them. CDR3 length equals 12 residues. Germline CDR1 reads LGHNA; CDR2 reads YNFKEQ. The CDR3 protein is CASSQEGVTQYF. CDR3 in DNA: TGTGCCAGCAGCCAAGAGGGGGTTACGCAGTATTTT.

This clonotype turned up a few times. The V gene is TRBV7-9, the J gene TRBJ1-2, with D hard to call. The CDR3 is made up of 13 amino acids. CDR1 and CDR2 from the germline V gene are SEHNR and FQNEAQ (reference sequence). The V and J ends lost 1 base and 4 bases respectively, with 7 bases between them. CDR3: CASSLGAAYGYTF. The CDR3 bases are TGTGCCAGCAGCTTAGGGGCAGCCTATGGCTACACCTTC.

V usage is TRBV4-3 and J usage is TRBJ1-1, with D hard to call. V gave up 3 bases and J gave up 3 bases, with 8 bases separating them. The germline V gene encodes CDR1 LGHNA and CDR2 YSLEER. The length of the CDR3 is 13 residues. CDR3 in DNA: TGCGCCAGCAGCCAGGGTGGCTACACTGAAGCTTTCTTT. Its protein is CASSQGGYTEAFF.

This clonotype was picked up a small number of times. The J gene is TRBJ2-7, the V gene TRBV27; TRBD2 agrees at 9 bases. CDR1 is MNHEY, CDR2 SMNVEV, per germline (reference sequence). The length of the CDR3 is 11 residues. After removal of 11 bases from V and 6 bases from J, the junction contained 5 bases not matched to a gene. CDR3 DNA: TGTGCCTGCGGGGGGGCCCGCGAGCAGTACTTC. Translating it yields CACGGAREQYF.

The chain uses TRBV7-9 and TRBJ2-5, with TRBD2 matching over 11 bases. Per germline, CDR1 SEHNR and CDR2 FQNEAQ (reference sequence). The CDR3 is 16 residues long. V lost 4 bases to trimming and J lost 2 bases; unmatched junction nucleotides: 6. CDR3 nucleotides: TGTGCCAGCAGCTCGGCCGTAGCGGGGGGGCAAGAGACCCAGTACTTC. This codes for CASSSAVAGGQETQYF.

This clonotype was seen more than once but under ten times. The chain links TRBV14 to TRBJ1-2, with a weak D call TRBD1 (6 bases). Germline V lookup: CDR1 SGHDN, CDR2 FVKESK. CDR3 length: 15 amino acids. The V end was cut by 3 bases, the J end by 6 bases, with 17 bases between. The chain's CDR3 is CASSQEGRGNDGYTF. The DNA for the CDR3 is TGTGCCAGCAGCCAGGAAGGAAGGGGGAATGATGGCTACACCTTC.

The chain links TRBV9 to TRBJ1-1; TRBD1 might be the D (5 bases). CDR1 is SGDLS and CDR2 is YYNGEE in the germline V gene. The germline V and J ends were trimmed by 3 bases and 4 bases, with 10 bases remaining between them. The CDR3 is 13 residues long. The CDR3 sequence is CASSAGGGTEAFF. DNA for the CDR3: TGTGCCAGCAGCGCCGGTGGGGGCACTGAAGCTTTCTTT.

V usage is TRBV12-3 or TRBV12-4 and J usage is TRBJ1-1; the D is unclear. Trimming left V 6 bases short and J 8 bases short, with 10 bases between. The CDR3 contains 11 residues. CDR3 in amino acids: CASRDQREAFF. The CDR3 DNA is TGTGCCAGCAGGGACCAGAGAGAAGCTTTCTTT.

V is TRBV4-1 and J is TRBJ2-7, with D unclear. The CDR3 sequence is 15 residues long. In germline, CDR1 is MGHRA, CDR2 YSYEKL. The V end lost 1 base, the J end lost 0 bases, and 10 bases lay between the germline ends. CDR3: CASSQAGRSSYEQYV. The CDR3 DNA reads as TGCGCCAGCAGCCAAGCCGGACGGTCCTCCTACGAGCAGTACGTC.

This clonotype showed up just a few times. The genes are TRBV12-3 or TRBV12-4 and TRBJ1-2; D is possibly TRBD1 (5 bases). Trimming removed 5 bases at V and 5 bases at J, with 15 bases between. The CDR3 runs 14 residues. CDR3 loop: CASSVRDGGYGYTF. The CDR3 DNA is TGTGCCAGCAGTGTCCGGGACGGAGGATATGGCTACACCTTC.

A few counts support this clonotype. V and J are TRBV7-8 and TRBJ2-6; possibly TRBD1 for D (6 bases). CDR1 and CDR2 (germline): SGHVS, FQNEAQ. The CDR3 loop spans 16 amino acids. The ends were cut back, 7 bases at V and 4 bases at J, with 17 bases in the middle. The DNA of the CDR3 is TGTGCCAGCAAACGGGGCAGGGGCTCAGGGGCCAACGTCCTGACTTTC. Protein product: CASKRGRGSGANVLTF.

This clonotype was observed a few times. The chain links TRBV9 to TRBJ1-3; no clear D. Germline lookup yields CDR1 SGDLS and CDR2 YYNGEE. Trimming cost V 2 bases and J 4 bases, with 4 bases left between them. The length of the CDR3 is 12 residues. CDR3 DNA sequence: TGTGCCAGCAGCGTTGGGGGAAACACCATATATTTT. Protein product: CASSVGGNTIYF. Together with reference TRBV9 and TRBJ1-3, the CDR3 gives the full variable domain: DSGVTQTPKHLITATGQRVTLRCSPRSGDLSVYWYQQSLDQGLQFLIQYYNGEERAKGNILERFSAQQFPDLHSELNLSSLELGDSALYFCASSVGGNTIYFGEGSWLTVV.

The rearrangement uses TRBV7-6 and TRBJ1-1, with D uncertain. The germline CDR1 and CDR2 sequences are SGHVS and FNYEAQ. CDR3 length equals 13 residues. V shed 2 bases and J shed 1 base, with 5 bases lying between them. CDR3 loop: CASSLYGNTEAFF. The CDR3 nucleotides read TGTGCCAGCAGCTTATACGGGAACACTGAAGCTTTCTTT. The variable domain in full, with the rest retrieved from reference TRBV7-6 and TRBJ1-1, is GAGVSQSPRYKVTKRGQDVALRCDPISGHVSLYWYRQALGQGPEFLTYFNYEAQQDKSGLPNDRFSAERPEGSISTLTIQRTEQRDSAMYRCASSLYGNTEAFFGQGTRLTVV.

The gene calls are TRBV12-3 or TRBV12-4 and TRBJ2-1; D possibly corresponds to TRBD2 (7 bases). This CDR3 has 14 residues. V was cut by 7 bases and J by 4 bases, with 14 bases left in between. The CDR3 DNA reads as TGTGCCAGCATTCGGGGGGCCCTGTACAATGAGCAGTTCTTC. Amino acid sequence: CASIRGALYNEQFF.

This clonotype was detected a few times. The chain is built from TRBV7-9 and TRBJ1-4, with D unclear. The CDR3 length is 14 residues. CDR1 and CDR2 from the germline V gene are SEHNR and FQNEAQ (reference sequence). V was pared by 5 bases and J by 7 bases, with 14 bases between. DNA for the CDR3: TGTGCCAGCAGCACGGCAGGAGGGTTTGAAAAACTGTTTTTT. The encoded protein is CASSTAGGFEKLFF.

This clonotype was counted only a few times. The chain carries TRBV7-6 and TRBJ2-3; tentatively, D is TRBD1 or TRBD2 (5 bases each). From germline, CDR1 is SGHVS and CDR2 FNYEAQ. The CDR3 is 16 amino acids. V lost 5 bases to trimming and J lost 0 bases, with 15 bases between them. The CDR3 protein is CASSPLPGPSTDTQYF. In nucleotides, the CDR3 is TGTGCCAGCAGCCCCCTGCCGGGACCGAGCACAGATACGCAGTATTTT.

The table lists this clonotype with a few counts. The chain combines TRBV4-1 with TRBJ2-4; 7 nucleotides align to TRBD1. Looked up from germline, CDR1 is MGHRA and CDR2 is YSYEKL. The CDR3 has 12 residues. V shed 6 bases and J 12 bases; nucleotides not matched to a gene: 8. The CDR3 region has the DNA TGCGCCAGCAGTTCGGCGACAGGGACTCAGTACTTC. Encoded protein: CASSSATGTQYF.